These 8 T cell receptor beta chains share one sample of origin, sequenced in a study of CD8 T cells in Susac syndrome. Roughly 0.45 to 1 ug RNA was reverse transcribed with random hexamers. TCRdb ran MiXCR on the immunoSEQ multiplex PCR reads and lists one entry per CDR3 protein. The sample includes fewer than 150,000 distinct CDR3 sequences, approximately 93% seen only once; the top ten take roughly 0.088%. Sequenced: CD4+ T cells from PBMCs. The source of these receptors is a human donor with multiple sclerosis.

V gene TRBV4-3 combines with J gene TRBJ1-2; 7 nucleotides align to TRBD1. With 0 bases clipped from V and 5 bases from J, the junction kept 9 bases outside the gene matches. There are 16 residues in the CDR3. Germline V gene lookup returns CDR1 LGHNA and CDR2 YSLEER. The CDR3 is CASSQEPQGGGYGYTF. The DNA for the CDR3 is TGCGCCAGCAGCCAAGAACCCCAGGGGGGTGGTTATGGCTACACCTTC.

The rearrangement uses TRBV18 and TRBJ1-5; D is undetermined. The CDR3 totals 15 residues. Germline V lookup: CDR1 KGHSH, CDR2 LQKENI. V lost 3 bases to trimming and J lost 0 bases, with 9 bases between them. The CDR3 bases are TGTGCCAGCTCACCCGACGGTTATAGCAATCAGCCCCAGCATTTT. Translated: CASSPDGYSNQPQHF.

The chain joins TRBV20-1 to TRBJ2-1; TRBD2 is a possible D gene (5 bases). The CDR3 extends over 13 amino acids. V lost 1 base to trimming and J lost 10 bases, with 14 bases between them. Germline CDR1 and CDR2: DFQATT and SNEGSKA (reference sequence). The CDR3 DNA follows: TGCAGTGCTAGAGCCCCCTCCGAGGGAGAGCAGTTCTTC. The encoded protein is CSARAPSEGEQFF.

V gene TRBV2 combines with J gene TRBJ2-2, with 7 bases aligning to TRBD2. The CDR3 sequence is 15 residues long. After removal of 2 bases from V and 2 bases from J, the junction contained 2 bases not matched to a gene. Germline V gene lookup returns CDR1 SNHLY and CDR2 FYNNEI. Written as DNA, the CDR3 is TGTGCCAGCAGTGAACTAGCGGCAAACACCGGGGAGCTGTTTTTT. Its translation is CASSELAANTGELFF.

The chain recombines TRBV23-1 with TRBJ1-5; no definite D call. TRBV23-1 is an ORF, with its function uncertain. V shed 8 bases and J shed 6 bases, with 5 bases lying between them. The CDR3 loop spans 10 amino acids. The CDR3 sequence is CASPTQPQHF. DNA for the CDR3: TGCGCCAGCCCCACTCAGCCCCAGCATTTT.

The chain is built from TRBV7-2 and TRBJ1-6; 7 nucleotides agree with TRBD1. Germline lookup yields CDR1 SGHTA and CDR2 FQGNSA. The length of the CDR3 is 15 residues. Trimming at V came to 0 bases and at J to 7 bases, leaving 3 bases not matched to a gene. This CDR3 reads CASSLAQGDNSPLHF. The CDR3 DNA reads TGTGCCAGCAGCTTAGCGCAGGGGGACAATTCACCCCTCCACTTT. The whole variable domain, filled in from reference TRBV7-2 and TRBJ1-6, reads GAGVSQSPSNKVTEKGKDVELRCDPISGHTALYWYRQSLGQGLEFLIYFQGNSAPDKSGLPSDRFSAERTGGSVSTLTIQRTQQEDSAVYLCASSLAQGDNSPLHFGNGTRLTVT.

The CDR3 sequence: CASTRMKGNTGELFF. In DNA, the CDR3 is TGTGCCAGCACCCGAATGAAGGGAAACACCGGGGAGCTGTTTTTT. This rearrangement joins TRBV12-3 or TRBV12-4 to TRBJ2-2; D is unresolved. Trimming pared 7 bases from V and 2 bases from J, leaving 14 bases between. The CDR3 is 15 amino acids.

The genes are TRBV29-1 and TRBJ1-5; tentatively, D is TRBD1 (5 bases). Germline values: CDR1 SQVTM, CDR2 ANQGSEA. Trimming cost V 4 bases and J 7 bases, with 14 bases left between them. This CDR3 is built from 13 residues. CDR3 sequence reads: CSVVGDQGQPQHF. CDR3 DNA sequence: TGCAGCGTTGTGGGGGACCAAGGGCAGCCCCAGCATTTT.